This TCR beta chain comes out of a study of T cell responses to AZD1222 COVID-19 vaccine. At the level of the study: Second doses at about 4 or about 12 weeks were pooled.

The method was immunoSEQ multiplex PCR; TCRdb's version includes in-frame clones alone and lacks a portion of them. The sample contains 150,000 to 200,000 clones, over 80% of which appear only once. The junction had 2 bases not matched to a gene; V was cut back by 4 bases and J by 3 bases. This CDR3 region has 15 residues. Germline V gene data show CDR1 as LGHDT and CDR2 as YNNKEL (reference sequence). The J gene is TRBJ1-4, the V gene TRBV3-1 (or the pseudogene TRBV3-2), with TRBD1 matching 10 bases. Sequencing used peripheral blood, obtained on day 0 of AZD1222 vaccination. This clonotype originated in an adult in good health. DNA for the CDR3: TGTGCCAGCAGCCGGGGGACAGGGGCTAATGAAAAACTGTTTTTT. The encoded protein is CASSRGTGANEKLFF.